Shown below are 20 T cell receptor beta chains from a single sample sequenced in a study of T-cell reconstitution after alpha-beta-depleted transplantation in children. Unique molecular identifiers featured in how the TCRbeta library was prepared. TCRdb redid the calling of the PCR reads with MiXCR, one entry per CDR3 protein. The sample consists of some 290,000 distinct CDR3 sequences, 9.9% of them appearing once. The sample was PBMCs from the stem cell graft donor, taken from the stem cell graft. These receptors were obtained from a human donor who donated a stem cell graft to a child with SCID.

This clonotype was recorded at least ten times. The chain uses TRBV7-6 and TRBJ2-3; TRBD2 is a possible D gene (5 bases). V gave up 5 bases and J gave up 1 base, with 10 bases separating them. This CDR3 has 14 residues. Germline V gives CDR1 SGHVS, CDR2 FNYEAQ. This CDR3 is CASSPDSGTDTQYF. The CDR3 DNA follows: TGTGCCAGCAGCCCAGATAGCGGCACAGATACGCAGTATTTT.

This clonotype was observed a few times. The rearrangement uses TRBV5-1 and TRBJ2-7; 8 bases are a match to TRBD1. Trimming cost V 3 bases and J 0 bases; bases outside gene matches: 11. The CDR3 contains 17 residues. The germline CDR1 and CDR2 sequences are SGHRS and YFSETQ. In DNA, the CDR3 is TGCGCCAGCAGCTCGCCAAAGGGACAGGCGAGCTCCTACGAGCAGTACTTC. Translated, it gives CASSSPKGQASSYEQYF.

The V gene is TRBV2, the J gene TRBJ2-7, with D maybe TRBD1 (6 bases). Germline V gene data show CDR1 as SNHLY and CDR2 as FYNNEI. With 7 bases removed from V and 1 base from J, the gap between germline ends came to 14 bases. The CDR3 has 14 residues. The CDR3 bases are TGTGCCAGCAACCGCCGGGACATATCCTACGAGCAGTACTTC. Residues: CASNRRDISYEQYF.

This clonotype came up a few times. The CDR3 DNA reads as TGTGCCAGCAGCTCGCCCGCGTGGGGGGGAGAGCAGTACTTC. Translating it yields CASSSPAWGGEQYF. V usage is TRBV9 and J usage is TRBJ2-7, with TRBD2 identical over 7 bases. With V trimmed by 4 bases and J by 7 bases, 11 bases remained unmatched. CDR3 size: 14 residues. Per the germline V gene, CDR1 is SGDLS and CDR2 is YYNGEE. Using reference TRBV9 and TRBJ2-7 for the parts outside the CDR3, the full variable domain is DSGVTQTPKHLITATGQRVTLRCSPRSGDLSVYWYQQSLDQGLQFLIQYYNGEERAKGNILERFSAQQFPDLHSELNLSSLELGDSALYFCASSSPAWGGEQYFGPGTRLTVT.

This clonotype was counted between two and nine times. The V call is TRBV19, the J call TRBJ1-1, with D possibly being TRBD1 (5 bases). Germline V gene data show CDR1 as LNHDA and CDR2 as SQIVND (reference sequence). The CDR3 length is 15 residues. Trimming shortened V by 7 bases and J by 0 bases, and 15 bases separated the two germline ends. The CDR3 DNA reads TGTGCCAGTACACCGGGACGGCAATTGAACACTGAAGCTTTCTTT. Amino acid sequence: CASTPGRQLNTEAFF.

This clonotype was detected only a few times. This chain links TRBV5-6 with TRBJ2-3; D call uncertain. V dropped 4 bases and J dropped 2 bases, with 14 bases sitting between them. The CDR3 totals 15 residues. Germline V gives CDR1 SGHDT, CDR2 YYEEEE. For the CDR3, the DNA is TGTGCCAGCAGCACCTGGGCCAGGTCCACAGATACGCAGTATTTT. This translates into CASSTWARSTDTQYF.

The chain has TRBV2 and TRBJ2-6, with TRBD2 as a possible D gene (5 bases). Germline CDR1 is SNHLY and CDR2 is FYNNEI. The CDR3 sequence is 15 residues long. Trimming removed 7 bases from V and 0 bases from J, with 10 bases in between. The DNA of the CDR3 is TGTGCCAGCAAAGAAGAGGGCTCTGGGGCCAACGTCCTGACTTTC. Residues: CASKEEGSGANVLTF.

This clonotype was counted a few times. The gene calls are TRBV6-1 and TRBJ1-2; tentatively, D is TRBD1 (5 bases). CDR3 length equals 15 residues. CDR1 MNHNS and CDR2 SASEGT come from the germline V gene. V was trimmed by 9 bases and J by 1 base, leaving 18 bases between them. The CDR3 spells CASSGTEPNNYGYTF. CDR3 DNA sequence: TGTGCCAGTAGCGGGACGGAGCCTAATAACTATGGCTACACCTTC.

V gene TRBV5-1 combines with J gene TRBJ1-4; D gene unclear. CDR1 and CDR2 (germline): SGHRS, YFSETQ. V lost 5 bases and J lost 4, with 6 bases in between. The CDR3 extends over 12 amino acids. The CDR3 DNA reads as TGCGCCAGCAGGGGCAGTAATGAAAAACTGTTTTTT. It encodes CASRGSNEKLFF.

The rearrangement uses TRBV12-3 or TRBV12-4 and TRBJ1-2, with D maybe TRBD1 (5 bases). V lost 8 bases to trimming and J lost 4 bases, with 8 bases between them. The CDR3 length is 11 residues. CDR3 sequence (DNA): TGTGCCAGCGGGGCCGCCTATGGCTACACCTTC. Amino acids: CASGAAYGYTF.

This sequence joins TRBV6-5 and TRBJ2-5; D is ambiguous. V gave up 4 bases and J gave up 2 bases, with 8 bases separating them. CDR1 is MNHEY and CDR2 is SVGAGI in the germline V gene. This CDR3 contains 13 residues. CDR3 amino acids: CASSFAEQETQYF. CDR3 nucleotides: TGTGCCAGCAGTTTTGCAGAGCAAGAGACCCAGTACTTC.

This clonotype was counted only a few times. The chain combines TRBV5-1 with TRBJ2-1; 10 nucleotides agree with TRBD2. V gave up 4 bases and J gave up 0 bases; unmatched junction bases: 13. Germline CDR1 reads SGHRS; CDR2 reads YFSETQ. The CDR3 has 19 amino acids. The CDR3 sequence: CASSSRGLAGESSYNEQFF. The CDR3 DNA follows: TGCGCCAGCAGCAGCCGGGGGCTAGCGGGGGAGAGCTCCTACAATGAGCAGTTCTTC. Combining the CDR3 with reference TRBV5-1 and TRBJ2-1 gives the whole variable domain KAGVTQTPRYLIKTRGQQVTLSCSPISGHRSVSWYQQTPGQGLQFLFEYFSETQRNKGNFPGRFSGRQFSNSRSEMNVSTLELGDSALYLCASSSRGLAGESSYNEQFFGPGTRLTVL.

This clonotype appeared many times. The CDR3, as DNA: TGCGCCAGCGGAATCGGACACTCGAACACCGGGGAGCTGTTTTTT. Translated: CASGIGHSNTGELFF. This chain uses TRBV5-1 with TRBJ2-2, with D perhaps matching TRBD1 (5 bases). The CDR3 is 15 residues long. Germline CDR1 and CDR2: SGHRS and YFSETQ. The V and J ends lost 7 bases and 0 bases respectively, with 13 bases between them.

There are a few counts of this clonotype. This chain uses TRBV12-3 or TRBV12-4 with TRBJ1-6; no clear D gene. Trimming removed 6 bases at V and 3 bases at J, with 15 bases between. This CDR3 has 16 amino acids. In nucleotides, the CDR3 is TGTGCCAGCAGCAATGCGGGAAGGGTCTATAATTCACCCCTCCACTTT. Translation: CASSNAGRVYNSPLHF.

About this clonotype: Compared with germline, one end of the junction differs, possibly owing to a read error. This chain uses TRBV20-1 with TRBJ2-1; TRBD2 matches 8 bases. Per germline, CDR1 DFQATT and CDR2 SNEGSKA (reference sequence). This CDR3 is 16 amino acids long. CDR3 DNA: TGCGGTGCCTACCCAGTGGGACGGGGGGGCCGGAATGAGCAGTTCTTC. This translates into CGAYPVGRGGRNEQFF.

This clonotype was found a few times. The chain combines TRBV25-1 with TRBJ2-2, with D uncertain. Trimming pared 4 bases from V and 9 bases from J, leaving 3 bases between. Germline values: CDR1 MGHDK, CDR2 SYGVNS. The CDR3 consists of 10 residues. The chain's CDR3 is CASSGRELFF. The CDR3 region has the DNA TGTGCCAGCAGTGGGCGGGAGCTGTTTTTT.

This clonotype has at least ten counts. V gene TRBV5-1 combines with J gene TRBJ2-1; D may correspond to TRBD1 or TRBD2 (5 bases each). Germline V gene sequence: CDR1 SGHRS, CDR2 YFSETQ. The CDR3 consists of 12 residues. V shed 0 bases and J shed 8 bases, with 6 bases lying between them. CDR3 sequence: CASSLGGHEQFF. DNA of the CDR3: TGCGCCAGCAGCTTGGGGGGACATGAGCAGTTCTTC.

In DNA, the CDR3 is TGCGCCAGCAGACCCAGGACAGGGGCTCAAGAGACCCAGTACTTC. Translation gives CASRPRTGAQETQYF. This chain joins TRBV5-1 and TRBJ2-5, with 9 bases that match TRBD1. CDR3 size: 15 residues. Germline V gives CDR1 SGHRS, CDR2 YFSETQ. V gave up 5 bases and J gave up 2 bases; unmatched junction bases: 7. The complete variable domain, with remaining parts taken from reference TRBV5-1 and TRBJ2-5, reads KAGVTQTPRYLIKTRGQQVTLSCSPISGHRSVSWYQQTPGQGLQFLFEYFSETQRNKGNFPGRFSGRQFSNSRSEMNVSTLELGDSALYLCASRPRTGAQETQYFGPGTRLLVL.

This clonotype was seen only a few times. The chain uses TRBV20-1 and TRBJ2-1; 7 nucleotides align to TRBD2. CDR1 is DFQATT, CDR2 SNEGSKA, per germline (reference sequence). The CDR3 totals 14 residues. Trimming cost V 3 bases and J 3 bases; bases outside gene matches: 5. This CDR3 is CSASRGGLYNEQFF. CDR3 in DNA: TGCAGTGCTAGCCGCGGGGGACTCTACAATGAGCAGTTCTTC.

This clonotype was observed a few times. The genes are TRBV5-5 and TRBJ2-2; D unresolved. CDR1 and CDR2 (germline): SGHKS, YYEKEE (reference sequence). V was cut by 0 bases and J by 6 bases, with 12 bases left in between. The CDR3 is 15 residues long. The CDR3 loop is CASSLALDGAGELFF. Here the CDR3 DNA reads TGTGCCAGCAGCTTGGCTTTAGATGGCGCCGGGGAGCTGTTTTTT.